The 27 T cell receptor beta chains presented below share a single source sample, sequenced in a study of molecular identifiers for immune sequencing clone quantification. TCRdb reprocessed the PCR reads with MiXCR, giving one entry per CDR3 protein. This sample yields some 100,000 distinct CDR3 sequences, of which roughly a third are seen a single time; approximately 4% belongs to the top ten. Material for sequencing was naive CD8+ T cells from blood, with Jurkat cell RNA spiked in. Subset reported: FACS-sorted CD8+CD4-CCR7+CD45RA+ naive T cells. These receptors all stem from a human donor in good health. Some libraries in this study had Jurkat cell RNA spiked in.

The CDR3 protein is CASSGSQGINTEAFF. The CDR3 nucleotides read TGTGCCAGCAGCGGGAGCCAGGGGATAAACACTGAAGCTTTCTTT. The chain uses TRBV9 and TRBJ1-1, with D possibly being TRBD1 (6 bases). The CDR3 loop spans 15 amino acids. Germline V gene lookup returns CDR1 SGDLS and CDR2 YYNGEE. V shed 3 bases and J shed 2 bases, with 14 bases lying between them.

A single count supports this clonotype. A much larger clone is a single base away; this may be a read error. The chain joins TRBV6-2 or TRBV6-3 to TRBJ2-7, with a possible D match to TRBD2 (6 bases). The CDR3 covers 12 residues. V gave up 10 bases and J gave up 9 bases, with 19 bases separating them. Germline values: CDR1 MNHEY, CDR2 SVGEGT. The CDR3 loop reads CATWDLMWGQYF. The CDR3 bases are TGTGCCACCTGGGACTTAATGTGGGGGCAGTACTTC.

This clonotype was counted at least ten times. V gene TRBV5-6 combines with J gene TRBJ2-3; D unclear. The V gene lost 1 base and the J gene lost 2 bases, with 8 bases spanning the gap. Looked up from germline, CDR1 is SGHDT and CDR2 is YYEEEE. The CDR3 consists of 14 residues. The CDR3: CASSLRDNTDTQYF. The CDR3 DNA sequence: TGTGCCAGCAGCTTGCGAGACAACACAGATACGCAGTATTTT.

V gene TRBV9 combines with J gene TRBJ2-1; 10 bases are a match to TRBD2. J was trimmed by 9 bases and V by 4 bases; bases with no gene match: 10. The CDR3 contains 15 residues. The germline CDR1 and CDR2 sequences are SGDLS and YYNGEE. CDR3 residues: CASSTISGRGGEQFF. In DNA, the CDR3 is TGTGCCAGCAGCACGATCAGCGGGAGGGGCGGTGAGCAGTTCTTC.

The rearrangement joins TRBV4-2 to TRBJ2-7; D remains unclear. V dropped 1 base and J dropped 3 bases, with 13 bases sitting between them. This CDR3 comprises 15 residues. The germline gives CDR1 LGHNA, CDR2 YNFKEQ. This CDR3 is CASSQGSPKGYEQYF. The CDR3 region has the DNA TGTGCCAGCAGCCAAGGCAGCCCCAAGGGCTACGAGCAGTACTTC.

The V call is TRBV14, the J call TRBJ1-1; the match to TRBD1 covers 11 bases. CDR3 length: 17 residues. From germline, CDR1 is SGHDN and CDR2 FVKESK. V was pared by 3 bases and J by 3 bases, with 9 bases of the junction left unmatched. Here the CDR3 reads CASSHTHRDRGDTEAFF. The DNA of the CDR3 is TGTGCCAGCAGCCACACACACCGGGACAGGGGGGACACTGAAGCTTTCTTT. The full variable domain, with the rest looked up from reference TRBV14 and TRBJ1-1, is EAGVTQFPSHSVIEKGQTVTLRCDPISGHDNLYWYRRVMGKEIKFLLHFVKESKQDESGMPNNRFLAERTGGTYSTLKVQPAELEDSGVYFCASSHTHRDRGDTEAFFGQGTRLTVV.

As regards this clonotype: One end of the junction does not line up with germline, which may come from a read error. The chain joins TRBV11-2 to TRBJ2-5; tentative D call: TRBD1 (6 bases). In germline, CDR1 is SGHAT, CDR2 FQNNGV. The CDR3 is made up of 15 amino acids. In DNA form, the CDR3 reads TGTGCCAGCAGCTTAGAGTACAGGGCGAAGGAGACCCAGTCCTTC. Translation: CASSLEYRAKETQSF.

This clonotype was recorded a few times. The chain has TRBV9 and TRBJ2-3, with D unclear. Germline V lookup: CDR1 SGDLS, CDR2 YYNGEE. The CDR3 runs 15 residues. V gave up 0 bases and J gave up 3 bases, with 11 bases separating them. The CDR3 DNA sequence: TGTGCCAGCAGCGTAGGGAGTTTTGGTACAGATACGCAGTATTTT. Residues: CASSVGSFGTDTQYF. The whole variable domain, remainder taken from reference TRBV9 and TRBJ2-3, is DSGVTQTPKHLITATGQRVTLRCSPRSGDLSVYWYQQSLDQGLQFLIQYYNGEERAKGNILERFSAQQFPDLHSELNLSSLELGDSALYFCASSVGSFGTDTQYFGPGTRLTVL.

This clonotype occurred a few times. The missing conserved phenylalanine or tryptophan at the end of this CDR3 makes a read error likely. The chain is built from TRBV2 and TRBJ2-5; 9 bases agree with TRBD2. This CDR3 has 14 amino acids. The V and J ends lost 11 bases and 5 bases, in that order; junction bases with no gene match: 12. Germline loops: CDR1 SNHLY, CDR2 FYNNEI. CDR3 DNA sequence: TGTGCCGGGTCCGCAGCGGGAGGTTTCGAGACCCAGTACTAC. Its translation is CAGSAAGGFETQYY.

With respect to this clonotype: With a much larger clone just one base away, this may be a read error. This chain connects TRBV20-1 to TRBJ2-3; D is undetermined. Between the trimmed V and J ends, which lost 7 bases and 3 bases, there was a span of 17 bases. In germline, CDR1 is DFQATT, CDR2 SNEGSKA (reference sequence). The CDR3 contains 14 residues. The CDR3 nucleotides are TGCAGTGGATGGTCGCCCAGCTCGACAGATACGCAGTATTTT. Residues: CSGWSPSSTDTQYF.

Points on this clonotype: This may be a read error: a much more frequent sequence differs by one nucleotide. The chain couples TRBV20-1 to TRBJ2-1; D gene unclear. CDR1 is DFQATT, CDR2 SNEGSKA, per germline (reference sequence). The CDR3 has 13 residues. The CDR3 loop is CGARDRQGGEQFF. The CDR3 DNA follows: TGCGGTGCTAGAGATCGGCAAGGCGGTGAGCAGTTCTTC.

A few counts support this clonotype. The V call is TRBV5-8, the J call TRBJ2-2; the match to TRBD2 covers 7 bases. The CDR3 is 15 amino acids. CDR1 and CDR2 from the germline V gene are SGHTS and YDEGEE. V lost 2 bases to trimming and J lost 6 bases; unmatched junction nucleotides: 7. The CDR3 loop reads CASSFRTSEAGELFF. In DNA, the CDR3 is TGTGCCAGCAGCTTCCGGACTAGTGAGGCCGGGGAGCTGTTTTTT.

The table lists this clonotype with a few counts. The chain recombines TRBV12-3 or TRBV12-4 with TRBJ2-5; D gene unclear. This CDR3 spans 12 amino acids. Deletions cut 6 bases from V and 1 base from J, with 6 bases between. CDR3 nucleotide sequence: TGTGCCAGCAGCCCCACCCAAGAGACCCAGTACTTC. Its translation: CASSPTQETQYF.

This clonotype has a count of ten or more. This chain connects TRBV7-6 to TRBJ2-5; TRBD1 aligns across 10 bases. J lost 3 bases, V lost 3 bases, and 4 bases had no gene match. Germline CDR1 is SGHVS and CDR2 is FNYEAQ. This CDR3 spans 15 amino acids. The CDR3 nucleotides are TGTGCCAGCAGCTTGACAGGGGGCGTAGAAGAGACCCAGTACTTC. Its translation is CASSLTGGVEETQYF. Using reference TRBV7-6 and TRBJ2-5 for the parts outside the CDR3, the full variable domain is GAGVSQSPRYKVTKRGQDVALRCDPISGHVSLYWYRQALGQGPEFLTYFNYEAQQDKSGLPNDRFSAERPEGSISTLTIQRTEQRDSAMYRCASSLTGGVEETQYFGPGTRLLVL.

Turning to this clonotype: A much larger clone is a single base away; this may be a read error. The DNA for the CDR3 is TGTGCCAGCAGCCGACCACAGGGATACGAGCAGTACTTC. Encoded protein: CASSRPQGYEQYF. The rearrangement links TRBV7-9 to TRBJ2-7, with a tentative D call TRBD1 (6 bases). The CDR3 is 13 residues long. The V and J ends lost 5 bases and 4 bases respectively, with 12 bases between them. Germline CDR1 SEHNR, CDR2 FQNEAQ (reference sequence). The whole variable domain, remainder taken from reference TRBV7-9 and TRBJ2-7, is DTGVSQNPRHKITKRGQNVTFRCDPISEHNRLYWYRQTLGQGPEFLTYFQNEAQLEKSRLLSDRFSAERPKGSFSTLEIQRTEQGDSAMYLCASSRPQGYEQYFGPGTRLTVT.

Comment on this clonotype: A much bigger clone sits one base away, suggesting this may be a read error. The V call is TRBV12-3 or TRBV12-4, the J call TRBJ1-4; maybe TRBD1 (5 bases). CDR3 length: 13 residues. Trimming shortened V by 6 bases and J by 7 bases, and 12 bases separated the two germline ends. The CDR3 sequence: CASSWGRLEKLFF. CDR3 DNA: TGTGCCAGCAGCTGGGGGAGACTTGAAAAACTGTTTTTT.

This clonotype was seen many times. The chain joins TRBV9 to TRBJ2-7; D unclear. V was clipped by 4 bases and J by 0 bases, with 11 bases between them. Germline V gives CDR1 SGDLS, CDR2 YYNGEE. CDR3 size: 14 residues. CDR3 in DNA: TGTGCCAGCAGCCCGAAGGGTTTCTCCTACGAGCAGTACTTC. Encoded protein: CASSPKGFSYEQYF.

The chain recombines TRBV20-1 with TRBJ2-7; the match to TRBD2 covers 12 bases. Per the germline V gene, CDR1 is DFQATT and CDR2 is SNEGSKA (reference sequence). The CDR3 length is 15 residues. V was clipped by 1 base and J by 6 bases; unmatched bases: 7. The DNA of the CDR3 is TGCAGTGCTAGAGCTAGCGGGAGGGCCCTGTTCGAGCAGTACTTC. Its protein is CSARASGRALFEQYF.

This clonotype was seen only a few times. The J gene is TRBJ2-3, the V gene TRBV20-1; D is unresolved. V gave up 0 bases and J gave up 0 bases, with 7 bases separating them. This CDR3 is 14 amino acids long. Germline-derived CDR1 and CDR2 are DFQATT and SNEGSKA (reference sequence). This CDR3 is CSARDFGSTDTQYF. CDR3 in DNA: TGCAGTGCTAGAGATTTTGGCAGCACAGATACGCAGTATTTT.

As to this clonotype: Given a much more abundant clone one base away, this may be a read error. This chain's CDR3 is CASSVGYEQYF. The CDR3 DNA reads as TGTGCCAGCAGCGTAGGGTACGAGCAGTACTTC. This rearrangement joins TRBV9 to TRBJ2-7; the D is unclear. Germline V gives CDR1 SGDLS, CDR2 YYNGEE. Between the trimmed V and J ends, which lost 0 bases and 4 bases, there was a span of 2 bases. The CDR3 is 11 amino acids. The whole variable domain, filled in from reference TRBV9 and TRBJ2-7, reads DSGVTQTPKHLITATGQRVTLRCSPRSGDLSVYWYQQSLDQGLQFLIQYYNGEERAKGNILERFSAQQFPDLHSELNLSSLELGDSALYFCASSVGYEQYFGPGTRLTVT.

This clonotype was counted a few times. The CDR3 loop reads CAHPGASTGELFF. Here the CDR3 DNA reads TGTGCTCATCCTGGGGCGAGCACCGGGGAGCTGTTTTTT. J is TRBJ2-2 and V is TRBV11-2, with D perhaps matching TRBD1 (5 bases). CDR3 size: 13 residues. Looked up from germline, CDR1 is SGHAT and CDR2 is FQNNGV. Filled out from reference TRBV11-2 and TRBJ2-2, the complete variable domain reads EAGVAQSPRYKIIEKRQSVAFWCNPISGHATLYWYQQILGQGPKLLIQFQNNGVVDDSQLPKDRFSAERLKGVDSTLKIQPAKLEDSAVYLCAHPGASTGELFFGEGSRLTVL.

The chain is built from TRBV27 and TRBJ2-7; TRBD1 is a possible D gene (7 bases). Germline CDR1 MNHEY, CDR2 SMNVEV (reference sequence). This CDR3 is built from 14 residues. V lost 4 bases, J lost 2 bases, and 12 bases lay in between. DNA of the CDR3: TGTGCCAGCAGTTACCAGGGGGGCACCTACGAGCAGTACTTC. This codes for CASSYQGGTYEQYF.

This clonotype was seen repeatedly, ten times or more. V and J are TRBV29-1 and TRBJ2-1; 9 bases fit TRBD2. Trimming at V came to 3 bases and at J to 4 bases, leaving 4 bases not matched to a gene. Germline CDR1 reads SQVTM; CDR2 reads ANQGSEA. The CDR3 extends over 14 amino acids. CDR3 sequence: CSVDSGSSYNEQFF. The CDR3, as DNA: TGCAGCGTTGATAGCGGGAGTTCGTACAATGAGCAGTTCTTC.

This clonotype was detected only once. A much larger clone lies one base from this, so it may be a read error. The V and J genes are TRBV4-3 and TRBJ2-7; no definite D call. Germline V gene sequence: CDR1 LGHNA, CDR2 YSLEER. V lost 4 bases, J lost 3 bases, and 16 bases lay in between. The CDR3 runs to 15 residues. Written as DNA, the CDR3 is TGCGCCAGCAGCCCAGGCCCGACGGATCTCTACGAGCAGTACTTC. It codes for CASSPGPTDLYEQYF.

This clonotype turned up a few times. V and J are TRBV29-1 and TRBJ1-2; TRBD1 matches 10 bases. The ends lost 6 bases at V and 7 bases at J; junction bases unmatched: 5. The CDR3 contains 12 residues. From germline, CDR1 is SQVTM and CDR2 ANQGSEA. The CDR3 is CSVHDRGPGYTF. As DNA, the CDR3 is TGCAGCGTACACGACAGGGGGCCTGGCTACACCTTC.

This clonotype was observed many times. V gene TRBV28 combines with J gene TRBJ2-3; a weak D match, TRBD2 (6 bases). The CDR3 loop spans 14 amino acids. CDR1 is MDHEN and CDR2 is SYDVKM in the germline V gene. Trimming pared 6 bases from V and 0 bases from J, leaving 10 bases between. CDR3 residues: CASREGASTDTQYF. CDR3 sequence (DNA): TGTGCCAGCAGGGAGGGTGCTAGCACAGATACGCAGTATTTT.

This clonotype occurred many times. The chain has TRBV7-8 and TRBJ1-2; D ambiguous. CDR1 is SGHVS, CDR2 FQNEAQ, per germline. Trimming pared 4 bases from V and 4 bases from J, leaving 16 bases between. The CDR3 extends over 15 amino acids. CDR3 residues: CASSSSPTRSYGYTF. The CDR3 coding sequence is TGTGCCAGCAGCTCGTCCCCGACAAGGAGCTATGGCTACACCTTC.